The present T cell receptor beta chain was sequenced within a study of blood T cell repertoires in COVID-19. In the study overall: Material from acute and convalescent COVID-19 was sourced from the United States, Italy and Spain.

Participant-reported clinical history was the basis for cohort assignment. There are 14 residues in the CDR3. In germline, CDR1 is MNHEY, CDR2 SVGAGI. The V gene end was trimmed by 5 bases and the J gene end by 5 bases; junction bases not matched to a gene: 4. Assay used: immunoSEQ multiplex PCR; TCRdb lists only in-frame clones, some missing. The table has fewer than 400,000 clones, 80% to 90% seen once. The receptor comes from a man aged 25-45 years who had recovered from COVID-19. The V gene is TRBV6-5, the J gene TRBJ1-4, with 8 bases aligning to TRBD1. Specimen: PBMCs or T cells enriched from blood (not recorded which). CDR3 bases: TGTGCCAGCAGTCGAACAGGGGGAAATGAAAAACTGTTTTTT. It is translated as CASSRTGGNEKLFF.